This paragraph reports one T cell receptor beta chain. The sample originates from a study of blood T cell repertoires in COVID-19. Study details: PBMCs, B-cell-depleted T cells, or T cells provided the cDNA or gDNA that made up the material.

Here immunoSEQ multiplex PCR was the method, and the copy in TCRdb shows in-frame clones only, minus some. The table lists 150,000 to 200,000 clones, more than 75% of them singletons. The sequenced material came from peripheral blood. The source is a person aged 65 to 85 with COVID-19, enrolled during active disease.

Here the CDR3 DNA reads TGTGCCAGCAGCCGGACAGGGGGCGAGGAGACCCAGTACTTC. Amino acid sequence: CASSRTGGEETQYF. The chain joins TRBV7-6 to TRBJ2-5; 11 positions match TRBD1. The CDR3 has 14 residues. The germline gives CDR1 SGHVS, CDR2 FNYEAQ. The V and J ends lost 5 bases and 5 bases, in that order; junction bases with no gene match: 4. The full variable domain, in which reference TRBV7-6 and TRBJ2-5 provide the parts outside the CDR3, is GAGVSQSPRYKVTKRGQDVALRCDPISGHVSLYWYRQALGQGPEFLTYFNYEAQQDKSGLPNDRFSAERPEGSISTLTIQRTEQRDSAMYRCASSRTGGEETQYFGPGTRLLVL.